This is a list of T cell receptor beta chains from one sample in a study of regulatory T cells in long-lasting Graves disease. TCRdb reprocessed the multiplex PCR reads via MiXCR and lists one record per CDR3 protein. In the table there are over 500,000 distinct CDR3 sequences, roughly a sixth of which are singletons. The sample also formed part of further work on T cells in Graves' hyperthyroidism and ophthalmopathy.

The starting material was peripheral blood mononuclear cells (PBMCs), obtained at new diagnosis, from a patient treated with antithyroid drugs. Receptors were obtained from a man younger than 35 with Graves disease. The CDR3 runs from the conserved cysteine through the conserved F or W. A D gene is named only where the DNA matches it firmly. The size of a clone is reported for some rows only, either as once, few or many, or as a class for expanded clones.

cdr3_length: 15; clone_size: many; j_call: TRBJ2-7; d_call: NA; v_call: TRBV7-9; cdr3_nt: TGTGCCAGCAGCTTTCAGGGTACCCACTCCTACGAGCAGTACTTC; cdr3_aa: CASSFQGTHSYEQYF
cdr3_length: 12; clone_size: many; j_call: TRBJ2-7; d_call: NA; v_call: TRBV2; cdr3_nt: TGTGCCAGCGGCCGGGGGACCTACGAGCAGTACTTC; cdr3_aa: CASGRGTYEQYF
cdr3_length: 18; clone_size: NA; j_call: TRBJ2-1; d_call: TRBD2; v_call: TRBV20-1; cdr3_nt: TGCAGTGCTAGAGATTTTAACGCCGGGACTAGCGGCTACAATGAGCAGTTCTTC; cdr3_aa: CSARDFNAGTSGYNEQFF
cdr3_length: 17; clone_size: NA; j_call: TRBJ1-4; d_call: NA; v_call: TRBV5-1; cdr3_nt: TGCGCCAGCAGCTTGGGACGGGCCGGGGCAACTAATGAAAAACTGTTTTTT; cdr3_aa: CASSLGRAGATNEKLFF
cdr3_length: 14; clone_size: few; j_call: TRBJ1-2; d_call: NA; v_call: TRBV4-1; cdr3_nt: TGCGCCAGCAGCCCGTCGACATACAGGGATGGCTACACCTTC; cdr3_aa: CASSPSTYRDGYTF
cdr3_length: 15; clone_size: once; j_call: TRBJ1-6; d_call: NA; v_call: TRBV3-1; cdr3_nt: TGTGCCAGCAGCCTCACAGAGGGGGATAATTCACCCCTCCACTTT; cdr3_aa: CASSLTEGDNSPLHF
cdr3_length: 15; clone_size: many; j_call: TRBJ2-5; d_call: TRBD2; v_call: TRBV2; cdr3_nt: TGTGCCAGCTCCTCCCTAGCGGGAAGGGGAGAGACCCAGTACTTC; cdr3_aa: CASSSLAGRGETQYF
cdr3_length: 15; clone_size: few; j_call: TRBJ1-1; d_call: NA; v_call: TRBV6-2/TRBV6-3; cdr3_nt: TGTGCCAGCAGTTACTCGAGATTGGGGGTCACTGAAGCTTTCTTT; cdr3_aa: CASSYSRLGVTEAFF
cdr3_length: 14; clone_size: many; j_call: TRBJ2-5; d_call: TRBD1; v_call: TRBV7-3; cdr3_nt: TGTGCCAGCAGTCTGGACAGGACACAAGAGACCCAGTACTTC; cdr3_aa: CASSLDRTQETQYF
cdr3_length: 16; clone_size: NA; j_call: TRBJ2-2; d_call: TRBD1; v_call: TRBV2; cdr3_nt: TGTGCCAGCAGTGATCCGGACAGGGGGGACTCCGGGGAGCTGTTTTTT; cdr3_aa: CASSDPDRGDSGELFF
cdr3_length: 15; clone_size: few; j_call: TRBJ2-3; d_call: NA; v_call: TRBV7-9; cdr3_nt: TGTGCCAGCAGCCCCTTCGGAGGCCCCGGGGATACGCAGTATTTT; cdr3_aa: CASSPFGGPGDTQYF
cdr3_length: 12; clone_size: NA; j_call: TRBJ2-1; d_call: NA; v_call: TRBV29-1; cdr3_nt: TGCAGCTTGAGAGGGGGGTCCAATGAGCAGTTCTTC; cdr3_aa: CSLRGGSNEQFF
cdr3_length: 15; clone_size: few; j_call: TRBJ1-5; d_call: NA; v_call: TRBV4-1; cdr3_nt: TGCGCCAGCAGCCAAGATATGGGGGTGAATCAGCCCCAGCATTTT; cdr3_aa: CASSQDMGVNQPQHF
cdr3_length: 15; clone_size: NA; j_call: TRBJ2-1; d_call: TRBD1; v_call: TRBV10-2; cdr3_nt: TGCGCCAGCAGTCCACCCGGGACAGCTTACAATGAGCAGTTCTTC; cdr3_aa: CASSPPGTAYNEQFF
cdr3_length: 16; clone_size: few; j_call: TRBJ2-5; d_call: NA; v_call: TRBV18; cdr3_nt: TGTGCCAGCTCACCGAGGTGGGTTTCTGAGGAGGAGACCCAGTACTTC; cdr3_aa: CASSPRWVSEEETQYF
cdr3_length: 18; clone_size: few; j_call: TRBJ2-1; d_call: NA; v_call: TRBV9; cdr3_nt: TGTGCCAGCACCCTACAAGCTAGACTGCCTGGGGGCTACAATGAGCAGTTCTTC; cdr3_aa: CASTLQARLPGGYNEQFF
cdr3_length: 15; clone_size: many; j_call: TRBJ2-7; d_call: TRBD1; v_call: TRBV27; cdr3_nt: TGTGCCAGCAGCTACCGGACAGGCGAATTAGAGCAGCAGTACTTC; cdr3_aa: CASSYRTGELEQQYF
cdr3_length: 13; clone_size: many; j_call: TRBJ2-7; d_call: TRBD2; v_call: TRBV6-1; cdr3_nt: TGTGCCAGCAGCCGCGGACTAGCTCAGGAGCAGTACTTC; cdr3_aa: CASSRGLAQEQYF
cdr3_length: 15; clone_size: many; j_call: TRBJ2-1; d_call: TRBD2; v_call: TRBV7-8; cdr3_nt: TGTGCCAGCAGCTGGACTAGCGGGGGCGGGACTGAGCAGTTCTTC; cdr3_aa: CASSWTSGGGTEQFF
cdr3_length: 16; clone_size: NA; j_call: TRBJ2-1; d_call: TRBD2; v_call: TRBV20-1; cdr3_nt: TGCAGTGCCCGGGGGGTTGGCGGGAGGCCCTCCTATGAGCAGTTCTTC; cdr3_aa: CSARGVGGRPSYEQFF
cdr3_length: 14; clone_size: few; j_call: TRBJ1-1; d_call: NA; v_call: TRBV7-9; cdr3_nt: TGTGCCAGCAGCCCAGGGCCGGCGGTCACTGAAGCTTTCTTT; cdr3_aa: CASSPGPAVTEAFF
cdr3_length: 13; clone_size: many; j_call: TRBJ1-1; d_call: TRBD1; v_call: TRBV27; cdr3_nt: TGTGCCAGCAGTCCCACTCGACAGGGGGATGCTTTCTTT; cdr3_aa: CASSPTRQGDAFF
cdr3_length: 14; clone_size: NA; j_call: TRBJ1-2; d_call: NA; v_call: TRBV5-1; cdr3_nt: TGCGCCAGCAGCTTAGGAGAGGGGGGCTATGGCTACACCTTC; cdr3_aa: CASSLGEGGYGYTF
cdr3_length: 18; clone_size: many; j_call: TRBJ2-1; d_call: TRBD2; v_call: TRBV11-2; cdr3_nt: TGTGCCAGCAGCCTGCGGGAGGATTTTTTCGTGCGCTACAATGAGCAGTTCTTC; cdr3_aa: CASSLREDFFVRYNEQFF
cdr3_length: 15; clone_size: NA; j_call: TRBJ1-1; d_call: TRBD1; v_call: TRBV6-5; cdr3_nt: TGTGCCAGCAGTTACTCTACAGGGGGCTACACTGAAGCTTTCTTT; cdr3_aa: CASSYSTGGYTEAFF
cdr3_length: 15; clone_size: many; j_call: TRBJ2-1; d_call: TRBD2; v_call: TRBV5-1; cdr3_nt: TGCGCCAGCAGCCAGACTAGCGGGAGTGTGGGTGAGCAGTTCTTC; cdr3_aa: CASSQTSGSVGEQFF
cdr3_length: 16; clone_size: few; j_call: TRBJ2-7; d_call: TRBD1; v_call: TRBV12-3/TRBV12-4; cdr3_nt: TGTGCCAGCAGTTTGAATTCGTTGGGACAGGGCTACGAGCAGTACTTC; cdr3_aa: CASSLNSLGQGYEQYF
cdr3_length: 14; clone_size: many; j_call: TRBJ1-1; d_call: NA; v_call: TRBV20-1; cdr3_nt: TGCAGTGCTAGCCGCCCCGACAGGAACACTGAAGCTTTCTTT; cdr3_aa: CSASRPDRNTEAFF
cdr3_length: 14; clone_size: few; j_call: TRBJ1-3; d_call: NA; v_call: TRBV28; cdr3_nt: TGTGCCAGCAGTCAAGACAGCTCTGGAAACACCATATATTTT; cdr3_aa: CASSQDSSGNTIYF
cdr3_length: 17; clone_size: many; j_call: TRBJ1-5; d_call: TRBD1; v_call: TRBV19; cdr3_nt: TGTGCCAGTAGCAGGCCGACAGCGGTGCAGGGGGGGAAGCCCCAGCATTTT; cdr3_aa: CASSRPTAVQGGKPQHF
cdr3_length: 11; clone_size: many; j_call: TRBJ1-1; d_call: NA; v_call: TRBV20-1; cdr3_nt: TGCAGGATCCGGGACCCCACTGAAGCTTTCTTT; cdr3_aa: CRIRDPTEAFF
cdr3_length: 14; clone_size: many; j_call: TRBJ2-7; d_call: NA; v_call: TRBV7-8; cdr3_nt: TGTGCCAGCAATCGGGGCACAAATACCTACGAGCAGTACTTC; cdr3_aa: CASNRGTNTYEQYF
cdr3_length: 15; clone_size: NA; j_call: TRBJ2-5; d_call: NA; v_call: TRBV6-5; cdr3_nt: TGTGCCAGCAGTTACTTATTTGGCGCCCAAGAGACCCAGTACTTC; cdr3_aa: CASSYLFGAQETQYF
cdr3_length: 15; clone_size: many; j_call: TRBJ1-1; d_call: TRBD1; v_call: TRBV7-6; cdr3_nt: TGTGCCAGCAGCCTCCGACAGGGTGGTATCTCTGAAGCTTTCTTT; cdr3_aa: CASSLRQGGISEAFF
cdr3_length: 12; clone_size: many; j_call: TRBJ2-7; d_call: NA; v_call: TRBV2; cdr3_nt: TGTGCCAACCGGGACTTGGGGTACGAGCAGTACTTC; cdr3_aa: CANRDLGYEQYF
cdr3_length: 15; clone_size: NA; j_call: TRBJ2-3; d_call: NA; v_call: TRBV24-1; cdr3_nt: TGTGCCACCAGCATCCGGCAGGGCCTTACAGATACGCAGTATTTT; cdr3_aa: CATSIRQGLTDTQYF
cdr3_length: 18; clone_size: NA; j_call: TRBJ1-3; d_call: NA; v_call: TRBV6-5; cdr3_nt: TGTGCCAGCAGTTACTCGAGGCCGAGGACCTACTCTGGAAACACCATATATTTT; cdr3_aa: CASSYSRPRTYSGNTIYF